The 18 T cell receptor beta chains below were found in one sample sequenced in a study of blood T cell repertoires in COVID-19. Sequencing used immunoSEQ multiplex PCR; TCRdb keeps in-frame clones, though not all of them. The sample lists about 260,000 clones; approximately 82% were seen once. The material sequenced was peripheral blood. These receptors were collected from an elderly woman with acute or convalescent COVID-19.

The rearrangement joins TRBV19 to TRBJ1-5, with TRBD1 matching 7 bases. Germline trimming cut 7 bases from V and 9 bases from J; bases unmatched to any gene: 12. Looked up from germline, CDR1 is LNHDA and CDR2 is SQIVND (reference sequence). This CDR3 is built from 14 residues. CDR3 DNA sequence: TGTGCCAGTAAGGAGGGTCAGGGGGTCTCGCCCCAGCATTTT. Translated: CASKEGQGVSPQHF.

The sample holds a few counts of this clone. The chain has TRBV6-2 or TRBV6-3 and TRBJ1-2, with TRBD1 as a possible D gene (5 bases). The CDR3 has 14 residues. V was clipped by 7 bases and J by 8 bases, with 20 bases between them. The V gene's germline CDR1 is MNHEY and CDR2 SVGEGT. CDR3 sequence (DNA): TGTGCCAGCACCCCAATCGGCGGGGGAGTCGGCTACACCTTC. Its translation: CASTPIGGGVGYTF.

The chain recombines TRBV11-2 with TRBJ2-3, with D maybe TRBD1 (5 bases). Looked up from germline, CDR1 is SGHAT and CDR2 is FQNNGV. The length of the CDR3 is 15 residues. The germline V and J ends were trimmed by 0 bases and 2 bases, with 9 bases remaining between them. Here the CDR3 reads CASSLETASTDTQYF. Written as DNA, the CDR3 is TGTGCCAGCAGCTTAGAGACAGCTTCCACAGATACGCAGTATTTT.

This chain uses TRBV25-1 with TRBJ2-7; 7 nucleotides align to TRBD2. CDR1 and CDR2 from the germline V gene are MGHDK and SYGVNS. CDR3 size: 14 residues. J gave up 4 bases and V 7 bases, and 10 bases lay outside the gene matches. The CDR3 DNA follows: TGTGCCAGCACTACGATGGGAGGGAATTACGAGCAGTACTTC. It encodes CASTTMGGNYEQYF.

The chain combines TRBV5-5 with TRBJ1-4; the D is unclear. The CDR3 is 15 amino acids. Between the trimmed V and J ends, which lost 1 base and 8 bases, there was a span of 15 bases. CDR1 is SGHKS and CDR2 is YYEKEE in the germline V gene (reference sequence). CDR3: CASSLFEVLAEKLFF. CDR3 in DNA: TGTGCCAGCAGCTTGTTTGAGGTACTTGCCGAAAAACTGTTTTTT.

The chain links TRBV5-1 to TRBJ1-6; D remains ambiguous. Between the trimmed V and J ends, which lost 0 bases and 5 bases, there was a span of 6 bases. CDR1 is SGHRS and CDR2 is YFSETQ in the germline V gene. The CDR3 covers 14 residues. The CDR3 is CASSLEADNSPLHF. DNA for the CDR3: TGCGCCAGCAGCTTGGAGGCGGATAATTCACCCCTCCACTTT.

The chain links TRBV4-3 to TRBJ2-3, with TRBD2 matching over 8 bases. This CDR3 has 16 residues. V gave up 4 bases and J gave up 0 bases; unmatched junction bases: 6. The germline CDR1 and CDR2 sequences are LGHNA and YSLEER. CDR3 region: CASSPSAGVSTDTQYF. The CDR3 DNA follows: TGCGCCAGCAGCCCTTCAGCGGGGGTAAGCACAGATACGCAGTATTTT.

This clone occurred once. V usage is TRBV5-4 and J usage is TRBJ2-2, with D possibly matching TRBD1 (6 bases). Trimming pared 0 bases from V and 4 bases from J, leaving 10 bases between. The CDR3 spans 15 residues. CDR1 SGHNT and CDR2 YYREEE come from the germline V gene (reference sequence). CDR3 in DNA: TGTGCCAGCAGCTTGGTGGGACAAACCACCGGGGAGCTGTTTTTT. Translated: CASSLVGQTTGELFF.

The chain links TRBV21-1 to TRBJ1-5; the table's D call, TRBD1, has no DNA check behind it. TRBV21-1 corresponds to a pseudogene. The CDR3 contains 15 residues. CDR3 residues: CASPTGTGRNQPQHF. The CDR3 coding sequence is TGTGCCAGCCCGACCGGGACAGGGCGCAATCAGCCCCAGCATTTT.

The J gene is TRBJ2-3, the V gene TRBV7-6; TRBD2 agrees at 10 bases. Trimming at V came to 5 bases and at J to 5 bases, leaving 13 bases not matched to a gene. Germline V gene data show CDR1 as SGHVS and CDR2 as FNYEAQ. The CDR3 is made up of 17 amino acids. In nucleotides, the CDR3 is TGTGCCAGCAGCCGGGGGCCTAGCGGGGGCAAGGAAGATACGCAGTATTTT. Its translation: CASSRGPSGGKEDTQYF.

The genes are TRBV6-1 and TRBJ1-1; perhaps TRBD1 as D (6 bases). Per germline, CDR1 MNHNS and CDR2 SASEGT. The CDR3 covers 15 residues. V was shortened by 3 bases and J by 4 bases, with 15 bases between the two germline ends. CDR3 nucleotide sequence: TGTGCCAGCAGTGACTCGGGCCGAGGGGGCACTGAAGCTTTCTTT. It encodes CASSDSGRGGTEAFF.

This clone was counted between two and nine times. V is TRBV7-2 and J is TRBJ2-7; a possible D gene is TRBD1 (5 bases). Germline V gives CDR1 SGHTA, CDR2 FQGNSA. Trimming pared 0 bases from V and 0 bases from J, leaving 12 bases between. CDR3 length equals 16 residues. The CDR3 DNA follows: TGTGCCAGCAGCTTAGCGATAGGGGCGAGCTCCTACGAGCAGTACTTC. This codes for CASSLAIGASSYEQYF. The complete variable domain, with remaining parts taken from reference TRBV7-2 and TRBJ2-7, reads GAGVSQSPSNKVTEKGKDVELRCDPISGHTALYWYRQSLGQGLEFLIYFQGNSAPDKSGLPSDRFSAERTGGSVSTLTIQRTQQEDSAVYLCASSLAIGASSYEQYFGPGTRLTVT.

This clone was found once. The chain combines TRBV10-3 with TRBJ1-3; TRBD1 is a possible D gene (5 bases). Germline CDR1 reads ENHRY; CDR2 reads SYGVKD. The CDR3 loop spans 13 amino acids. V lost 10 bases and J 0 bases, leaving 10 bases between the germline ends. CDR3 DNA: TGTGCCACAGGGATTCACTCTGGAAACACCATATATTTT. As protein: CATGIHSGNTIYF.

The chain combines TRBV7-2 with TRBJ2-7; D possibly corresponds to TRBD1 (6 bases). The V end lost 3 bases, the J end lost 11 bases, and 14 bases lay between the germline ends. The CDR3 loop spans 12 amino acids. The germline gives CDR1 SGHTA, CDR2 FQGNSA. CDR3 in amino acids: CASSLAGTPEYF. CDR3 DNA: TGTGCCAGCAGCTTGGCCGGGACACCGGAGTACTTC.

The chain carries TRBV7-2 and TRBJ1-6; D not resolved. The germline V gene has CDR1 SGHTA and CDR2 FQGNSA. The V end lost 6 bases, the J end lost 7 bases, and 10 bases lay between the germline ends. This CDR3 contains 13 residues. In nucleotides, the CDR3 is TGTGCCAGCAGAGAAAACTGGAATTCACCCCTCCACTTT. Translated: CASRENWNSPLHF.

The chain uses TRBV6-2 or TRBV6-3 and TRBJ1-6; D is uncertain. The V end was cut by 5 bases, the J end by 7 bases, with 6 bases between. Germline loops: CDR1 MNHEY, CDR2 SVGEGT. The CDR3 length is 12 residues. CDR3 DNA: TGTGCCAGCAGTCCAGGAAATTCACCCCTCCACTTT. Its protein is CASSPGNSPLHF.

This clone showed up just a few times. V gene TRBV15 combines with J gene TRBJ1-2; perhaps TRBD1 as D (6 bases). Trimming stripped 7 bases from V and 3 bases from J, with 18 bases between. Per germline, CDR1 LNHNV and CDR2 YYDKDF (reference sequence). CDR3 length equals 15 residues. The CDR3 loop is CATTSRGGEYYGYTF. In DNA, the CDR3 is TGTGCCACCACCTCGAGGGGGGGGGAGTACTATGGCTACACCTTC.

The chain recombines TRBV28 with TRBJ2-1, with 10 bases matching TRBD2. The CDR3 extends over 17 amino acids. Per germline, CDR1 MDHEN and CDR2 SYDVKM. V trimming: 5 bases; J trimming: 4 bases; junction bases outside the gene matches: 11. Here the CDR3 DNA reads TGTGCCAGCAGTCCTCGTCTTGGACTAGCGGCTTACAATGAGCAGTTCTTC. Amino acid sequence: CASSPRLGLAAYNEQFF.